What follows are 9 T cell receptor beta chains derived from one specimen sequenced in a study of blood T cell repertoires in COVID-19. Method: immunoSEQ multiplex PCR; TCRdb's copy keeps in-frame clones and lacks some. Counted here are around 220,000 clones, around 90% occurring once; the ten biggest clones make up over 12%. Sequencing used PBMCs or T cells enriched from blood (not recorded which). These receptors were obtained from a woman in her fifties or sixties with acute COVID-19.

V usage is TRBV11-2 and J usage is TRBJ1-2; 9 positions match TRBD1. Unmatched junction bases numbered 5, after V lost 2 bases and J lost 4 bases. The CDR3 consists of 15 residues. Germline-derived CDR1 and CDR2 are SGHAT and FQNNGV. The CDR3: CASSLKQGASYGYTF. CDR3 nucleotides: TGTGCCAGCAGCTTAAAACAGGGGGCCAGCTATGGCTACACCTTC. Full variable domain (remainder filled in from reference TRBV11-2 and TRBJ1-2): EAGVAQSPRYKIIEKRQSVAFWCNPISGHATLYWYQQILGQGPKLLIQFQNNGVVDDSQLPKDRFSAERLKGVDSTLKIQPAKLEDSAVYLCASSLKQGASYGYTFGSGTRLTVV.

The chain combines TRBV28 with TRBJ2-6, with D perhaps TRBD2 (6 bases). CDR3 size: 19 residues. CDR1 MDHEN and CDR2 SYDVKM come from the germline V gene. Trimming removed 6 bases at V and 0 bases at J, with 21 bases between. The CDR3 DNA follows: TGTGCCAGCAGGCCCTCGGTCGGTAGCGGAATCTCTGGGGCCAACGTCCTGACTTTC. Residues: CASRPSVGSGISGANVLTF.

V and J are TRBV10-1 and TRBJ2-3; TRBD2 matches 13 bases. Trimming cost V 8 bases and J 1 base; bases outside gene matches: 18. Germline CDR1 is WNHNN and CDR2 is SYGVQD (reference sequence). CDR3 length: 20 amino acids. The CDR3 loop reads CASRELSGTSGTPRTDTQYF. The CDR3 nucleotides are TGCGCCAGCCGAGAACTTTCCGGGACTAGCGGGACACCACGCACAGATACGCAGTATTTT.

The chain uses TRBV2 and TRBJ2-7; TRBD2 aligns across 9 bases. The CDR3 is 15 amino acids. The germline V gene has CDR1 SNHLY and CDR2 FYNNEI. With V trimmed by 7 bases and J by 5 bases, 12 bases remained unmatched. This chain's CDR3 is CASILAGRDADEQYF. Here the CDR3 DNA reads TGTGCCAGCATTCTAGCGGGAAGGGATGCGGACGAGCAGTACTTC. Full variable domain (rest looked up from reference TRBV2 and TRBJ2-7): EPEVTQTPSHQVTQMGQEVILRCVPISNHLYFYWYRQILGQKVEFLVSFYNNEISEKSEIFDDQFSVERPDGSNFTLKIRSTKLEDSAMYFCASILAGRDADEQYFGPGTRLTVT.

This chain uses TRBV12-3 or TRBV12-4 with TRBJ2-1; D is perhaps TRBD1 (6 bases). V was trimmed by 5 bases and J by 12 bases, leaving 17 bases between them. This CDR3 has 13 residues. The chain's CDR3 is CASSPTGTRLQFF. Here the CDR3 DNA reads TGTGCCAGCAGTCCCACCGGGACACGATTGCAGTTCTTC.

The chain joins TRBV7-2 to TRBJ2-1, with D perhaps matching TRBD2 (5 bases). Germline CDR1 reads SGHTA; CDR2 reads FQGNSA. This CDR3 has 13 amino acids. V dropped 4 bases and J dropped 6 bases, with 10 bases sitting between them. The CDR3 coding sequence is TGTGCCAGCAGCTCACGAGGACTCAATGAGCAGTTCTTC. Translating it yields CASSSRGLNEQFF.

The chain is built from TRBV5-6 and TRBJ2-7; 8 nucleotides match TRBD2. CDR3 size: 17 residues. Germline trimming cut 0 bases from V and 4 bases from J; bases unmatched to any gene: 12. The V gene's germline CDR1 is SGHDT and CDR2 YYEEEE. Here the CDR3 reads CASSLGGLDKRGYEQYF. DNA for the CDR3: TGTGCCAGCAGCTTGGGGGGCCTGGACAAGCGGGGGTACGAGCAGTACTTC.

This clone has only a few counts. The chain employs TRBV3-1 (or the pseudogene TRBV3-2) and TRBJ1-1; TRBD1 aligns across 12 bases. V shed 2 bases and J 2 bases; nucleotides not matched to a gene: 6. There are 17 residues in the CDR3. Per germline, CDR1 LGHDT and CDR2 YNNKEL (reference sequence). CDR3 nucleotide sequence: TGTGCCAGCAGCCAAACCGGGACAGGGGGCTTCAACACTGAAGCTTTCTTT. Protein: CASSQTGTGGFNTEAFF.

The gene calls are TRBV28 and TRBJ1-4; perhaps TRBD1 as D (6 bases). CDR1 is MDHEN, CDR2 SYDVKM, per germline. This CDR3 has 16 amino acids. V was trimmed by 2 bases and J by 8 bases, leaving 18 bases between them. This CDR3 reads CASSLGGAGTREKLFF. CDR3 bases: TGTGCCAGCAGTTTAGGGGGGGCAGGGACGAGAGAAAAACTGTTTTTT.